The sequence of this T cell receptor beta chain was determined in a study of T cells in Graves' hyperthyroidism and ophthalmopathy. In the study overall: Blood was drawn when the patient was first diagnosed and still untreated.

Amplification of TCR beta CDR3 regions used RNA as the template. The primer set for the first-round RT-PCR of the TCR CDR3 was HTBI. TCRdb processed the multiplex PCR reads anew with MiXCR; each CDR3 protein has one entry. The table lists around 540,000 distinct CDR3 sequences, about 16% of them singletons. The sample holds a few counts of this clonotype. Its antigen is unknown. Researchers barred patients who had uncontrolled infection, other autoimmune disease, pregnancy or lactation. The CDR3 totals 15 residues. Trimming stripped 2 bases from V and 5 bases from J, with 12 bases between. Germline assignment: CDR1 MNHNS and CDR2 SASEGT. General study results and limits: Before onset, by a median of approximately 5.9 months, the model predicted ophthalmopathy. In blood, most of the thyroid clonotypes expanded above 0.001 were also present.

The origin of this receptor is a woman in her 30s with Graves' ophthalmopathy. The sample was blood. The J gene is TRBJ2-2, the V gene TRBV6-1; a weak D match, TRBD1 (5 bases). Here the CDR3 reads CASSEQQAMTGELFF. CDR3 DNA: TGTGCCAGCAGTGAACAACAGGCGATGACCGGGGAGCTGTTTTTT.